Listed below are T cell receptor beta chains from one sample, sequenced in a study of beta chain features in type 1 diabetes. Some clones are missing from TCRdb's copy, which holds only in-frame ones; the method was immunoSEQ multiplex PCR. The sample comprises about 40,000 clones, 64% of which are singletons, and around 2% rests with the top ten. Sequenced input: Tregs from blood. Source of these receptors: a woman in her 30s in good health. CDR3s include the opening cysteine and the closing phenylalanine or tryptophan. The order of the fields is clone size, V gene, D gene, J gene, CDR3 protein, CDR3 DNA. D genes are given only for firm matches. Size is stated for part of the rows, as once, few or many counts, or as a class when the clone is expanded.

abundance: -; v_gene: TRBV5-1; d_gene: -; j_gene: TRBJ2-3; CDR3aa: CASSQTRSTDTQYF; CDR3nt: TGCGCCAGCAGCCAAACTAGGAGCACAGATACGCAGTATTTT
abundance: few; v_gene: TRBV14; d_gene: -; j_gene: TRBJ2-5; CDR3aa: CASSRFWEETQYF; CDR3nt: TGTGCCAGCAGCCGTTTCTGGGAGGAGACCCAGTACTTC
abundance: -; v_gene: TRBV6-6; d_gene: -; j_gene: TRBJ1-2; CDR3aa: CASIYREGYTF; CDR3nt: TGTGCCAGTATCTACAGGGAAGGCTACACCTTC
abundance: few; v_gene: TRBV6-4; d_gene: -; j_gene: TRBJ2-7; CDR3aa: CASRIQGTYEQYF; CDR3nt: TGTGCCAGCCGGATACAGGGAACCTACGAGCAGTACTTC
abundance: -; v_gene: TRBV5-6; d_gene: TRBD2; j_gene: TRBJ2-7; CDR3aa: CASSLCEALAGFEQYF; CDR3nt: TGTGCCAGCAGCTTGTGTGAGGCACTAGCGGGATTCGAGCAGTACTTC
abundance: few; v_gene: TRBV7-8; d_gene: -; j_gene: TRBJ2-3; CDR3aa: CASSLTFGTTDTQYF; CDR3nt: TGTGCCAGCAGCTTAACGTTCGGTACCACAGATACGCAGTATTTT
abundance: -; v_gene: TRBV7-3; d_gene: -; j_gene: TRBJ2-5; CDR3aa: CASSLANQETQYF; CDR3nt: TGTGCCAGCAGCCTAGCCAACCAAGAGACCCAGTACTTC
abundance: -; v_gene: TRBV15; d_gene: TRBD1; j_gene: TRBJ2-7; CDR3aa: CATSRPTTGPSSYEQYF; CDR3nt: TGTGCCACCAGCAGGCCGACGACAGGGCCCAGCTCCTACGAGCAGTACTTC
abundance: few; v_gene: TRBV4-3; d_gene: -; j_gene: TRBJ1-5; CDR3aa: CASSPDRNQPQHF; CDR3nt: TGCGCCAGCAGCCCCGACAGAAATCAGCCCCAGCATTTT
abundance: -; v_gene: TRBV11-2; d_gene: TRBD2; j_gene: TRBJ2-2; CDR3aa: CASSLAGAGELFF; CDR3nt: TGTGCCAGCAGCTTGGCGGGAGCCGGGGAGCTGTTTTTT
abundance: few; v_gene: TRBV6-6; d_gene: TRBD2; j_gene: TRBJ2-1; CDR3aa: CASSWTSGRANEQFF; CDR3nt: TGTGCCAGCAGTTGGACTAGCGGGAGGGCCAATGAGCAGTTCTTC
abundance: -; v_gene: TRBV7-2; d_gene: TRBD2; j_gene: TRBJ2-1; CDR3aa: CASSLTSGAYNEQFF; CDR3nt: TGTGCCAGCAGCTTGACTAGCGGGGCCTACAATGAGCAGTTCTTC
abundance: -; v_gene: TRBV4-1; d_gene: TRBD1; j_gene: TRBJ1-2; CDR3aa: CASSQVNRGSNGYTF; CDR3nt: TGCGCCAGCAGCCAAGTAAACAGGGGGTCGAATGGCTACACCTTC
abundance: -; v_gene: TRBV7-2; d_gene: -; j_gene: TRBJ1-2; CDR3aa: CASSLTREGGYTF; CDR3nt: TGTGCCAGCAGCTTAACGAGGGAGGGTGGCTACACCTTC
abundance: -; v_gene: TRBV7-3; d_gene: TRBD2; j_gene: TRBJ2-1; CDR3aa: CASSLGGLAGWSYNEQFF; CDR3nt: TGTGCCAGCAGCTTAGGGGGGCTAGCGGGATGGTCCTACAATGAGCAGTTCTTC
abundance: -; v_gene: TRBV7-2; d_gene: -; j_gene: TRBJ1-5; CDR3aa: CASSPTGFQPQHF; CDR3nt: TGTGCCAGCAGCCCTACAGGGTTTCAGCCCCAGCATTTT
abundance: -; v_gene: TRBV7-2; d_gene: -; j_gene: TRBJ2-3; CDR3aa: CASSLDGGGTDTQYF; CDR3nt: TGTGCCAGCAGCTTAGATGGCGGGGGCACAGATACGCAGTATTTT
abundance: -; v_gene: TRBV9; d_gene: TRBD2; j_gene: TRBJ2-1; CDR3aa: CASSEGLAEYNEQFF; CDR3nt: TGTGCCAGCAGCGAGGGACTAGCGGAATACAATGAGCAGTTCTTC
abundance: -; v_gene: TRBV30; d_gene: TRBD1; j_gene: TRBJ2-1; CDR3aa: CAWSAGQGFDNEQFF; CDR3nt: TGTGCCTGGAGTGCAGGACAGGGATTCGACAATGAGCAGTTCTTC
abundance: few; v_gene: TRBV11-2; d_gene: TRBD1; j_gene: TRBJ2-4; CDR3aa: CASSFTGGIALTKNIQYF; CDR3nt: TGTGCCAGCAGCTTTACAGGGGGTATCGCCTTAACCAAAAACATTCAGTACTTC
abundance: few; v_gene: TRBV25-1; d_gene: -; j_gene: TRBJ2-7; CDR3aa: CASSEYADSYEQYF; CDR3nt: TGTGCCAGCAGTGAATATGCGGACAGCTACGAGCAGTACTTC
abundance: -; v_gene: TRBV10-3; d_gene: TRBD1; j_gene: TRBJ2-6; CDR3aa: CAIRQGEAGANVLTF; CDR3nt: TGTGCCATCAGACAGGGGGAGGCTGGGGCCAACGTCCTGACTTTC
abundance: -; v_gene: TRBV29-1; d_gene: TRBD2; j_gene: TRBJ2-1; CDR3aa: CSVESASGGNEQFF; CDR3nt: TGCAGCGTTGAATCGGCTAGCGGAGGCAATGAGCAGTTCTTC
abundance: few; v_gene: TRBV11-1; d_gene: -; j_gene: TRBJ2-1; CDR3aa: CASSEPWGRGLGEQFF; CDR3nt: TGTGCCAGCAGCGAACCGTGGGGGAGGGGGTTAGGTGAGCAGTTCTTC